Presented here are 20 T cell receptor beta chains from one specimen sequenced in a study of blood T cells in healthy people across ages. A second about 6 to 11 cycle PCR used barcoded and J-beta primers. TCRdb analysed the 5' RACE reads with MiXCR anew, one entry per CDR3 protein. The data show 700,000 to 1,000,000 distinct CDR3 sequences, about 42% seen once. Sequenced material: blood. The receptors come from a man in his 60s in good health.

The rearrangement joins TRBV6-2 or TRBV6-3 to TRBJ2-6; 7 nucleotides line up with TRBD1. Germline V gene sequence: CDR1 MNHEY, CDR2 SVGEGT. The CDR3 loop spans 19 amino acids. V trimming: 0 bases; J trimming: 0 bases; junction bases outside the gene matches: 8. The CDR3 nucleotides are TGTGCCAGCAGTTACTCGTCAGGGGGAGCTTACTCTGGGGCCAACGTCCTGACTTTC. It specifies CASSYSSGGAYSGANVLTF.

CDR3 loop: CAIREGQLNTEAFF. CDR3 nucleotide sequence: TGTGCCATCAGAGAGGGCCAATTGAACACTGAAGCTTTCTTT. This chain joins TRBV10-3 and TRBJ1-1; D uncertain. The CDR3 is 14 amino acids. Germline values: CDR1 ENHRY, CDR2 SYGVKD. V was trimmed by 6 bases and J by 0 bases, leaving 11 bases between them.

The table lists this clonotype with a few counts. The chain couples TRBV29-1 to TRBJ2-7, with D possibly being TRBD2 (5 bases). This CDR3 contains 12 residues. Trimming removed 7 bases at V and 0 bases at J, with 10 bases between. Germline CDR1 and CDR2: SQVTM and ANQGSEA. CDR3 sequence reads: CSARGFSYEQYF. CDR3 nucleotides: TGCAGCGCCCGGGGATTCTCCTACGAGCAGTACTTC.

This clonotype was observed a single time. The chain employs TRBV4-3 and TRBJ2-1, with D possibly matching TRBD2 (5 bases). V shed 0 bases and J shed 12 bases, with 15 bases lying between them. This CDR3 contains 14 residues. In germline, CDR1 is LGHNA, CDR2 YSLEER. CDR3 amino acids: CASSQEAVTDVQFF. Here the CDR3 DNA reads TGCGCCAGCAGCCAAGAAGCGGTCACGGATGTGCAGTTCTTC.

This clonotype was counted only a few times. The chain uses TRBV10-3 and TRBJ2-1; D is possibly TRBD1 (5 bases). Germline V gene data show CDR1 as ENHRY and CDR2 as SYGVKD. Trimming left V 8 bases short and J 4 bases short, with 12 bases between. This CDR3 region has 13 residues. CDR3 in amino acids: CAILSTEYNEQFF. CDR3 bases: TGTGCCATCTTGTCGACAGAATACAATGAGCAGTTCTTC.

The CDR3 nucleotides are TGTGCCAGCAGCCAAGATTTGGGGGGGTCACCCCTCCACTTT. Translating gives CASSQDLGGSPLHF. The gene calls are TRBV3-1 and TRBJ1-6; possibly TRBD1 for D (5 bases). Germline values: CDR1 LGHDT, CDR2 YNNKEL (reference sequence). V lost 0 bases to trimming and J lost 10 bases, with 10 bases between them. The CDR3 totals 14 residues.

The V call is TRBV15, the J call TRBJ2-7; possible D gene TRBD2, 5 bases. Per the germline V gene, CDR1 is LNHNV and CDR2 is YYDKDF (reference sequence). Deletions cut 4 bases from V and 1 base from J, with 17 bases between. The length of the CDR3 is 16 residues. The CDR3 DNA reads TGTGCCACCAGCACGACCGAGGACTTGCCGTCCTACGAGCAGTACTTC. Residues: CATSTTEDLPSYEQYF.

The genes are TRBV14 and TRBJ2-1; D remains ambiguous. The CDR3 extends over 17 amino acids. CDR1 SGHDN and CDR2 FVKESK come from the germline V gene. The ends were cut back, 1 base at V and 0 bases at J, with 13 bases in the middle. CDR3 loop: CASSQGFDPRSYNEQFF. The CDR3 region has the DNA TGTGCCAGCAGCCAAGGGTTCGACCCTCGCTCCTACAATGAGCAGTTCTTC. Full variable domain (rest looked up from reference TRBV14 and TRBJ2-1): EAGVTQFPSHSVIEKGQTVTLRCDPISGHDNLYWYRRVMGKEIKFLLHFVKESKQDESGMPNNRFLAERTGGTYSTLKVQPAELEDSGVYFCASSQGFDPRSYNEQFFGPGTRLTVL.

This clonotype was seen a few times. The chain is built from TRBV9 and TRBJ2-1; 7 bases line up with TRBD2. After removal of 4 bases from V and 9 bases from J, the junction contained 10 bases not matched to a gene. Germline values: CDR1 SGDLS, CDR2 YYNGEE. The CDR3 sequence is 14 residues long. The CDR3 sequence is CASSPRGLRLEQFF. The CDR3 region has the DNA TGTGCCAGCAGCCCCCGGGGACTACGTCTTGAGCAGTTCTTC.

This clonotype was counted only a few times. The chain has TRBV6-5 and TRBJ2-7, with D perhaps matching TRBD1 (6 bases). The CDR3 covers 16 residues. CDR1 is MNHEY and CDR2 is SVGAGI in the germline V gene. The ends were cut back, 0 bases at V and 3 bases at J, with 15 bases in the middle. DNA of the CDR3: TGTGCCAGCAGTTACTCGTCGCGAGGGGGAATCTACGAGCAGTACTTC. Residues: CASSYSSRGGIYEQYF.

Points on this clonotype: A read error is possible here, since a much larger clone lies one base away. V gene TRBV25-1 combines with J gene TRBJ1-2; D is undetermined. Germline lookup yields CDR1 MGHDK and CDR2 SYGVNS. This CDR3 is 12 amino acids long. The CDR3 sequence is CTSSELGHGYTF. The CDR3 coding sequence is TGTACCAGCAGTGAATTAGGACATGGCTACACCTTC.

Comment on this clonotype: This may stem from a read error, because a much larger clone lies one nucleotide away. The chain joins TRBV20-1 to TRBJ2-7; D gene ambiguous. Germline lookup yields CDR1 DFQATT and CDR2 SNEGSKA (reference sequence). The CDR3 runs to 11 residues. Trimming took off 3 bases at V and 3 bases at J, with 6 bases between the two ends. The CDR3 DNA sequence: TGCAGTGCTAGTAAGGGCTACGAGCAGTACTTC. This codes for CSASKGYEQYF.

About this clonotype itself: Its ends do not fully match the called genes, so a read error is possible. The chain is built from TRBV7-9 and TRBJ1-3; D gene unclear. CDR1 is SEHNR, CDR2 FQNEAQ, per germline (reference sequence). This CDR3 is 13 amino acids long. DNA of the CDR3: TGTGCCAGCAGCCCTACCTCTGGGAACACCATATATTTT. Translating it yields CASSPTSGNTIYF. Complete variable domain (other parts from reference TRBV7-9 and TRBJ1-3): DTGVSQNPRHKITKRGQNVTFRCDPISEHNRLYWYRQTLGQGPEFLTYFQNEAQLEKSRLLSDRFSAERPKGSFSTLEIQRTEQGDSAMYLCASSPTSGNTIYFGEGSWLTVV.

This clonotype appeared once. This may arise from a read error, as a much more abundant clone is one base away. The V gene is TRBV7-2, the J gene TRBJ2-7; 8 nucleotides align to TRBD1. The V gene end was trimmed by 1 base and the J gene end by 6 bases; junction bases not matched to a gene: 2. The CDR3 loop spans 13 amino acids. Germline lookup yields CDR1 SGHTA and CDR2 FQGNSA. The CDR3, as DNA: TGTGCCAGCAGCTTAGGGACAGGGATCGAGCAGTACTTC. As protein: CASSLGTGIEQYF.

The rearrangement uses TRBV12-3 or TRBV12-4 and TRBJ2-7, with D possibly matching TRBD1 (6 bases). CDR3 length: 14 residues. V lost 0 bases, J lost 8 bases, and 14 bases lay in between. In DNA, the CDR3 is TGTGCCAGCAGTTTAGCGGGGGCCGCCGGTAAGCAGTACTTC. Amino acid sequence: CASSLAGAAGKQYF.

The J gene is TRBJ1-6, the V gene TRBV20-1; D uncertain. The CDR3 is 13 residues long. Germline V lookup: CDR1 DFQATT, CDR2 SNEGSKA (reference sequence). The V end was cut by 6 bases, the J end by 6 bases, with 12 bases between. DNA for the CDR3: TGCAGTGCCTACGGTGCAGCTAATTCACCCCTCCACTTT. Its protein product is CSAYGAANSPLHF.

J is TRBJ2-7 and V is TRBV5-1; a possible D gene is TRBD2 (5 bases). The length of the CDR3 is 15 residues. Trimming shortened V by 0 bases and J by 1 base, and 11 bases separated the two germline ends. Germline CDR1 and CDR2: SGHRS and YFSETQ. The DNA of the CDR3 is TGCGCCAGCAGCTTGGCGTCTAGCCAATCCTACGAGCAGTACTTC. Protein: CASSLASSQSYEQYF.

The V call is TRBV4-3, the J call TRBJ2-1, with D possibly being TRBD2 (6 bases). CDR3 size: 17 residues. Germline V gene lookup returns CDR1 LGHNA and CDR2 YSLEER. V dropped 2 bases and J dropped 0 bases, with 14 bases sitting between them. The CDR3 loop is CASSQYTGEGSYNEQFF. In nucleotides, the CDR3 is TGCGCCAGCAGCCAATACACGGGGGAAGGCTCCTACAATGAGCAGTTCTTC.

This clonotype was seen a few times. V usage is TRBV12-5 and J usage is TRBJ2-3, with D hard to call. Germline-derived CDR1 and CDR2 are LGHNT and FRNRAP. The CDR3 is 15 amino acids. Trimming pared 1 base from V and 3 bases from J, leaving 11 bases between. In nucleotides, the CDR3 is TGTGCTAGTGGTTTGGCTGCCGGGCTTACAGATACGCAGTATTTT. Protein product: CASGLAAGLTDTQYF.

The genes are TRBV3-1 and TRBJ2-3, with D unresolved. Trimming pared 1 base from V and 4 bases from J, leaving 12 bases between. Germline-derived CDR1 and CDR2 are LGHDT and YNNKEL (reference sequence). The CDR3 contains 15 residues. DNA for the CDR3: TGTGCCAGCAGCCAAGGACCGATGATAGCAGATACGCAGTATTTT. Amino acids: CASSQGPMIADTQYF.